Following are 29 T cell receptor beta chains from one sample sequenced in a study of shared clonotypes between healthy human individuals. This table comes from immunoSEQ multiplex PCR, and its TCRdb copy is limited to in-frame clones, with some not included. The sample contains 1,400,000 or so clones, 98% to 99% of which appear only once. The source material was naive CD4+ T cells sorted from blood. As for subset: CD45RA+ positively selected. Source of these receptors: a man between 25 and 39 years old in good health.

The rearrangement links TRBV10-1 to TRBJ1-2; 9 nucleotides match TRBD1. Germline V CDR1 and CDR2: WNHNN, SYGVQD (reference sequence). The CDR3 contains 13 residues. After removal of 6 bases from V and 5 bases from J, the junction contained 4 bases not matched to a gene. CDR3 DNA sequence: TGCGCCAGCAGCAGGGACAGGGCTTATGGCTACACCTTC. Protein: CASSRDRAYGYTF.

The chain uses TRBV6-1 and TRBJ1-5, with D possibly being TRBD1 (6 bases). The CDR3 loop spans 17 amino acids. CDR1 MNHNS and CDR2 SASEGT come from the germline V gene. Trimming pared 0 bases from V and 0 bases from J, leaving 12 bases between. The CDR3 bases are TGTGCCAGCAGTGAAGCCAGGGACACCTATAGCAATCAGCCCCAGCATTTT. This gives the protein CASSEARDTYSNQPQHF.

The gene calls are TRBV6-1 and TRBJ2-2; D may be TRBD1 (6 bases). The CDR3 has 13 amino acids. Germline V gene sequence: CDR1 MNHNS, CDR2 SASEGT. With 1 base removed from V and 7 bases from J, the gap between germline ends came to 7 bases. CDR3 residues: CASSEDRDGELFF. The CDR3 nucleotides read TGTGCCAGCAGTGAAGACAGGGACGGGGAGCTGTTTTTT.

CDR3 nucleotides: TGTGCCAGCAGCACCCGACTAGCGGGAGTCCCCGATACGCAGTATTTT. Encoded protein: CASSTRLAGVPDTQYF. V usage is TRBV11-2 and J usage is TRBJ2-3; 12 bases map to TRBD2. Germline loops: CDR1 SGHAT, CDR2 FQNNGV. The CDR3 is 16 amino acids. With V trimmed by 5 bases and J by 6 bases, 9 bases remained unmatched.

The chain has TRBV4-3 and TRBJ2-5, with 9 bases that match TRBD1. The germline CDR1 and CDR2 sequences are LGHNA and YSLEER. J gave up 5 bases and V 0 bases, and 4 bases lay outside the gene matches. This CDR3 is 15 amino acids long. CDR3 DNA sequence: TGCGCCAGCAGCCAAGAATACAGGGGGCAGGAGACCCAGTACTTC. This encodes CASSQEYRGQETQYF.

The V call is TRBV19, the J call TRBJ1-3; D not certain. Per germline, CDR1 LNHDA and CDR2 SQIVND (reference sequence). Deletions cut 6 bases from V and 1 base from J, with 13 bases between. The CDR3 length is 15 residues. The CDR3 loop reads CASSLSARSGNTIYF. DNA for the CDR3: TGTGCCAGTAGCTTATCGGCGCGGTCTGGAAACACCATATATTTT. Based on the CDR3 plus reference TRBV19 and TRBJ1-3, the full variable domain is DGGITQSPKYLFRKEGQNVTLSCEQNLNHDAMYWYRQDPGQGLRLIYYSQIVNDFQKGDIAEGYSVSREKKESFPLTVTSAQKNPTAFYLCASSLSARSGNTIYFGEGSWLTVV.

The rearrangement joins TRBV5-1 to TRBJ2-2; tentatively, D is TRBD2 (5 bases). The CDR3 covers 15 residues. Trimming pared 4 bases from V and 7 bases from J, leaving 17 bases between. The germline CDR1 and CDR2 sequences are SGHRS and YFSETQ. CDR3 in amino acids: CASSTPSKTFGELFF. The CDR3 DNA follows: TGCGCCAGCAGCACGCCTAGCAAGACCTTCGGGGAGCTGTTTTTT.

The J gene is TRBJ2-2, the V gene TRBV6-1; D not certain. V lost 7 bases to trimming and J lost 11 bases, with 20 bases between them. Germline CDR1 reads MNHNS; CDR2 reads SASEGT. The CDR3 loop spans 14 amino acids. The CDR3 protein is CASKETPTNVELFF. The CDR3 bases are TGTGCCAGCAAAGAAACGCCCACTAACGTTGAGCTGTTTTTT.

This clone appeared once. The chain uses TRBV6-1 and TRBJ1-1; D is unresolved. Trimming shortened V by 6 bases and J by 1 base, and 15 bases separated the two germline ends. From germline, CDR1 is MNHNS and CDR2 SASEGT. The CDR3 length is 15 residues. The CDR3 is CASRFRSVANTEAFF. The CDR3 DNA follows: TGTGCCAGCAGATTTCGGTCAGTGGCGAACACTGAAGCTTTCTTT.

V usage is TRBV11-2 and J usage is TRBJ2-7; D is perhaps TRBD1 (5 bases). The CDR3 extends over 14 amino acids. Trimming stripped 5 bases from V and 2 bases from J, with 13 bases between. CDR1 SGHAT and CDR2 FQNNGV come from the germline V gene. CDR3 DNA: TGTGCCAGCAGCCTAAGTAGGGGCGCCTACGAGCAGTACTTC. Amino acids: CASSLSRGAYEQYF.

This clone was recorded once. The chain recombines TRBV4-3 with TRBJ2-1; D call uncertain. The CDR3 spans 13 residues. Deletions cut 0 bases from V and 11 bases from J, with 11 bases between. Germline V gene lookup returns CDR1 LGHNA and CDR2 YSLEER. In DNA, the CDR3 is TGCGCCAGCAGCCAAGATTTAGCAGTTAAGCAGTTCTTC. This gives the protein CASSQDLAVKQFF.

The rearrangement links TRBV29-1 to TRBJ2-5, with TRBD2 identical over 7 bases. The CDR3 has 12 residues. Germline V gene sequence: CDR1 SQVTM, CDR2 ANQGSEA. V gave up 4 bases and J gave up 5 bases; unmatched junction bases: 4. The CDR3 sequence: CSVVAGMETQYF. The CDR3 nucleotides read TGCAGCGTTGTAGCGGGTATGGAGACCCAGTACTTC.

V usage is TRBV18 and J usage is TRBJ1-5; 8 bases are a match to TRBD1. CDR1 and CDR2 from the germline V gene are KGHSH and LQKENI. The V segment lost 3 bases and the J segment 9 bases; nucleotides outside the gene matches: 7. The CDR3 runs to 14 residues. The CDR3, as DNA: TGTGCCAGCTCACCGACGACAGGGGATTCGCCCCAGCATTTT. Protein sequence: CASSPTTGDSPQHF. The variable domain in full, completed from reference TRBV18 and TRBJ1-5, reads NAGVMQNPRHLVRRRGQEARLRCSPMKGHSHVYWYRQLPEEGLKFMVYLQKENIIDESGMPKERFSAEFPKEGPSILRIQQVVRGDSAAYFCASSPTTGDSPQHFGDGTRLSIL.

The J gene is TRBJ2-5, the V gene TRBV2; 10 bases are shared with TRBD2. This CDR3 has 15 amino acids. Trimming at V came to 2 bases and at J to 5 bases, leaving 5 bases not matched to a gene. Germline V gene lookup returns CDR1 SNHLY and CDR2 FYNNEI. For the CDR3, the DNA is TGTGCCAGCAGTGAAAGCGGGAGGGCGGGGGAGACCCAGTACTTC. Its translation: CASSESGRAGETQYF.

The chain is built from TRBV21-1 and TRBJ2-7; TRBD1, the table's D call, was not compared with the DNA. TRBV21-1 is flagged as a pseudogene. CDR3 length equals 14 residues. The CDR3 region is CASRPGHRSYEQYF. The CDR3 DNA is TGTGCCAGCAGGCCCGGGCACAGGTCCTACGAGCAGTACTTC.

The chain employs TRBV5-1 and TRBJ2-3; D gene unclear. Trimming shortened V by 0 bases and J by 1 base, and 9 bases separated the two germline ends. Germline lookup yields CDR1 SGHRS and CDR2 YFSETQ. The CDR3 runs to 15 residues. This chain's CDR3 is CASSLGPSGTDTQYF. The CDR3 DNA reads TGCGCCAGCAGCTTGGGCCCAAGTGGCACAGATACGCAGTATTTT.

CDR3 DNA sequence: TGCGCCAGCAGCCTGGAACTAGCGGGAGCTTCGGTCGGGGAGCTGTTTTTT. This gives the protein CASSLELAGASVGELFF. V usage is TRBV5-1 and J usage is TRBJ2-2; 11 bases map to TRBD2. The V segment lost 4 bases and the J segment 7 bases; nucleotides outside the gene matches: 12. CDR1 is SGHRS, CDR2 YFSETQ, per germline. The CDR3 runs to 17 residues.

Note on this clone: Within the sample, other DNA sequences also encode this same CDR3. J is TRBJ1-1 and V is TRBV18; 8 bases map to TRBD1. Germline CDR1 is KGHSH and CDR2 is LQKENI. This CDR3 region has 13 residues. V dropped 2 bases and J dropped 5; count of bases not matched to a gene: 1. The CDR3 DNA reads TGTGCCAGCTCACCAAGGACAGGGACTGAAGCTTTCTTT. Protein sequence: CASSPRTGTEAFF.

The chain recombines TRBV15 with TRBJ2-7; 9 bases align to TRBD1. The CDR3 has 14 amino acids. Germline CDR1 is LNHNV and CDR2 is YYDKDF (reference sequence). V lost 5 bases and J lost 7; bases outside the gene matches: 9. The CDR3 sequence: CATSRGQGWGEQYF. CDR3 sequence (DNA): TGTGCCACCAGCCGGGGACAGGGTTGGGGGGAGCAGTACTTC.

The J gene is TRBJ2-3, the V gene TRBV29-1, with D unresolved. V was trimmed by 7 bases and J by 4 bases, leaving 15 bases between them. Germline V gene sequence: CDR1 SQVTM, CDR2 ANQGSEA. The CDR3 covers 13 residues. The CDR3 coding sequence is TGCAGCGCTCAGTCCGGTATCGCAGATACGCAGTATTTT. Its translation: CSAQSGIADTQYF.

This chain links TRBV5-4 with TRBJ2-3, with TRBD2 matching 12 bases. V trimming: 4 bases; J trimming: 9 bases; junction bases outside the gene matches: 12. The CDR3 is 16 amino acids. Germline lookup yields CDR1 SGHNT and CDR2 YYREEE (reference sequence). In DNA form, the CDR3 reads TGTGCCAGCAGCCCACTAGCGGGAGGCCAACTGGGGACGCAGTATTTT. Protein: CASSPLAGGQLGTQYF. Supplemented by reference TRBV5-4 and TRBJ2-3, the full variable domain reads ETGVTQSPTHLIKTRGQQVTLRCSSQSGHNTVSWYQQALGQGPQFIFQYYREEENGRGNFPPRFSGLQFPNYSSELNVNALELDDSALYLCASSPLAGGQLGTQYFGPGTRLTVL.

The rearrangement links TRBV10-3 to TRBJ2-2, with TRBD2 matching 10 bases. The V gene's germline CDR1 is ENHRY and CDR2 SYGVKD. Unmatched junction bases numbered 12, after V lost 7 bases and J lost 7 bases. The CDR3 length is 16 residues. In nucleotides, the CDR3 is TGTGCCATCACTGGGCTAGCGGGAGCTGGGGGCGGGGAGCTGTTTTTT. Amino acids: CAITGLAGAGGGELFF.

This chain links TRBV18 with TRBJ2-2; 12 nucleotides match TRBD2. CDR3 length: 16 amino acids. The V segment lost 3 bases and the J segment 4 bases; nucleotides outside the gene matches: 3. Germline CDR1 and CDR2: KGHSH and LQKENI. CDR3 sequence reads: CASSPTSGSFTGELFF. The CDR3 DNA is TGTGCCAGCTCACCGACTAGCGGGAGCTTCACCGGGGAGCTGTTTTTT.

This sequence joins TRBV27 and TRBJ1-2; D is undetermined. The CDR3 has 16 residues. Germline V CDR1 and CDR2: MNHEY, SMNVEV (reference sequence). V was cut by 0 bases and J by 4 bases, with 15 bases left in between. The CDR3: CASSLSGWDLRYGYTF. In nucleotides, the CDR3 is TGTGCCAGCAGTTTATCAGGGTGGGATCTTCGCTATGGCTACACCTTC.

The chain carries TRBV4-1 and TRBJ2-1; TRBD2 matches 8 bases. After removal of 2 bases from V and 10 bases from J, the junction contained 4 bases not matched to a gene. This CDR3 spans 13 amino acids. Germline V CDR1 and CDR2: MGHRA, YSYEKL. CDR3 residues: CASSQLAGLEQFF. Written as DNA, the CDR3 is TGCGCCAGCAGCCAATTAGCGGGATTGGAGCAGTTCTTC.

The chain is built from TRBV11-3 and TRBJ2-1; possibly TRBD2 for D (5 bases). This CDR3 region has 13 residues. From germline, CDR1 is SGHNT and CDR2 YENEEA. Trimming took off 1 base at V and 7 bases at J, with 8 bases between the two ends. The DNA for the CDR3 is TGTGCCAGCAGCTTAGGCGGGTTTAATGAGCAGTTCTTC. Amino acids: CASSLGGFNEQFF.

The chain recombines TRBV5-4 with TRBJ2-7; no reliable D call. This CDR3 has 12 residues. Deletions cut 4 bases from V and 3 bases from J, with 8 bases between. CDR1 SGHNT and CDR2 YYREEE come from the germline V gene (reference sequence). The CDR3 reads CASSALDYEQYF. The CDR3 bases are TGTGCCAGCAGCGCCCTCGACTACGAGCAGTACTTC.

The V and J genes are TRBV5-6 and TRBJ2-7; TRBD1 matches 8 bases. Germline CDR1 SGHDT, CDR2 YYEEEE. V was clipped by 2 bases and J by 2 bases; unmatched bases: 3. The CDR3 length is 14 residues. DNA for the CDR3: TGTGCCAGCAGCTTCAGGGGGCCAACCTACGAGCAGTACTTC. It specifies CASSFRGPTYEQYF.

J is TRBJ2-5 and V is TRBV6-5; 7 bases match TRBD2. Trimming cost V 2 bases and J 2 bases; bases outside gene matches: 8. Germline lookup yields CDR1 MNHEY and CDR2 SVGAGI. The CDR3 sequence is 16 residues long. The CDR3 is CASSYTYLAAQETQYF. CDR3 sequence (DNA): TGTGCCAGCAGTTACACCTACCTAGCGGCACAAGAGACCCAGTACTTC.